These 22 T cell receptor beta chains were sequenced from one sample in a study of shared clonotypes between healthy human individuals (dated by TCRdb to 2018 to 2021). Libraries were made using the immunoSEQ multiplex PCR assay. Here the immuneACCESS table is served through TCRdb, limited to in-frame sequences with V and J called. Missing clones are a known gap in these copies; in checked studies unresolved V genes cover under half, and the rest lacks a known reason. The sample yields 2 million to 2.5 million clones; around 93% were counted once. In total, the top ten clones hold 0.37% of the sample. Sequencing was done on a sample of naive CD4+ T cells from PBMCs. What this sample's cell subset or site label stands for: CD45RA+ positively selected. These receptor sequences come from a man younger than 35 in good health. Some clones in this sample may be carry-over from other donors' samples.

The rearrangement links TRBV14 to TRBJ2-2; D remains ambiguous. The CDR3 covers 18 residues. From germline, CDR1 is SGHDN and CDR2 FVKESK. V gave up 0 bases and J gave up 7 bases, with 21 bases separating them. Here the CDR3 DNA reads TGTGCCAGCAGCCAAGAGCTTCCTAGTGGGATTGGATACGGGGAGCTGTTTTTT. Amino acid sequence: CASSQELPSGIGYGELFF.

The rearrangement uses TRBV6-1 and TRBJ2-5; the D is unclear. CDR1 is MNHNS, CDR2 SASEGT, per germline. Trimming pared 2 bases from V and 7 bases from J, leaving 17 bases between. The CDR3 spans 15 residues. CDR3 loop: CASSERQDGLGTQYF. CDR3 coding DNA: TGTGCCAGCAGTGAAAGGCAGGATGGGTTGGGGACCCAGTACTTC.

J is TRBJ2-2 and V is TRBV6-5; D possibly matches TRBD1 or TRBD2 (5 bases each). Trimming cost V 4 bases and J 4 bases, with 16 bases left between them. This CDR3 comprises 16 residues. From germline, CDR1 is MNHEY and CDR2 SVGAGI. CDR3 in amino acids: CASSSISGRGTGELFF. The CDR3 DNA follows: TGTGCCAGCAGTTCCATATCGGGAAGGGGCACCGGGGAGCTGTTTTTT.

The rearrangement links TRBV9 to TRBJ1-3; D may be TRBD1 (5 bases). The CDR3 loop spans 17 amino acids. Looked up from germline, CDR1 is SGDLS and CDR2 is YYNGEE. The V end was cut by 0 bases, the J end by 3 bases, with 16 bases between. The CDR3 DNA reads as TGTGCCAGCAGCGTAGAAGGGACCCACGCTTTTGGAAACACCATATATTTT. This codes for CASSVEGTHAFGNTIYF.

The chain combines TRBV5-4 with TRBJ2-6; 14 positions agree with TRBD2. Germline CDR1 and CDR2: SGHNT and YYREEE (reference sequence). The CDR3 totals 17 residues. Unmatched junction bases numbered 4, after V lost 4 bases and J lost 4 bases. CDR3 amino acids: CASSLGLAGAGANVLTF. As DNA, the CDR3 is TGTGCCAGCAGCCTGGGACTAGCGGGAGCCGGGGCCAACGTCCTGACTTTC.

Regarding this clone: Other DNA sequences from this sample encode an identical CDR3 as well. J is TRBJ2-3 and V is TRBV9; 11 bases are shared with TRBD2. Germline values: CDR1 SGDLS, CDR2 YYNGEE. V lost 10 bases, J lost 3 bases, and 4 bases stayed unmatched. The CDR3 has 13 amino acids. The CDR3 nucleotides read TGTGCCTCCAGGACTAGCGGGACAGATACGCAGTATTTT. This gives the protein CASRTSGTDTQYF. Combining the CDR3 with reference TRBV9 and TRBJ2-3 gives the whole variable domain DSGVTQTPKHLITATGQRVTLRCSPRSGDLSVYWYQQSLDQGLQFLIQYYNGEERAKGNILERFSAQQFPDLHSELNLSSLELGDSALYFCASRTSGTDTQYFGPGTRLTVL.

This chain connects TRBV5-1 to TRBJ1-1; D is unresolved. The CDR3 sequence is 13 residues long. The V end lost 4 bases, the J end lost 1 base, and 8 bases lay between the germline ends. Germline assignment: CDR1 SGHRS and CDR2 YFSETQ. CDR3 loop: CASSNRGNTEAFF. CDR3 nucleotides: TGCGCCAGCAGCAACCGGGGGAACACTGAAGCTTTCTTT.

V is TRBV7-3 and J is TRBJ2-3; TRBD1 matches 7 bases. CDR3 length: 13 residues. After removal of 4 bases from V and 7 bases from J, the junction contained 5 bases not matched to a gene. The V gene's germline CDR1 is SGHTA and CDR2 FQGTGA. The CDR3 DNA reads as TGTGCCAGCAGCTCTACACAGGGGAATACGCAGTATTTT. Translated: CASSSTQGNTQYF.

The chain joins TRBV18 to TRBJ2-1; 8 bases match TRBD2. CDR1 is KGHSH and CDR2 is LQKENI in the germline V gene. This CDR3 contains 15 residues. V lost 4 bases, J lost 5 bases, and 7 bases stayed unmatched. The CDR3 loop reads CASSLISGNHNEQFF. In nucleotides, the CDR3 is TGTGCCAGCTCACTAATTAGCGGGAACCACAATGAGCAGTTCTTC.

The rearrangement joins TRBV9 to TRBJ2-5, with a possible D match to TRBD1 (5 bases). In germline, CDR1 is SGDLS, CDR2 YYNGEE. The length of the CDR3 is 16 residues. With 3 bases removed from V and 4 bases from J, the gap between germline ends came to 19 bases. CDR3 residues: CASSARGRRRGETQYF. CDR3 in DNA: TGTGCCAGCAGCGCAAGGGGTCGGAGAAGAGGAGAGACCCAGTACTTC.

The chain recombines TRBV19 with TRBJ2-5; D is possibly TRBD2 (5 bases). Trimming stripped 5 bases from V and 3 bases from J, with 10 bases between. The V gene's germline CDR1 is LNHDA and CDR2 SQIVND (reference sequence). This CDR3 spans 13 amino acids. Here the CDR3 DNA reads TGTGCCAGTAGTGCGGGTGGAGAAGAGACCCAGTACTTC. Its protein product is CASSAGGEETQYF.

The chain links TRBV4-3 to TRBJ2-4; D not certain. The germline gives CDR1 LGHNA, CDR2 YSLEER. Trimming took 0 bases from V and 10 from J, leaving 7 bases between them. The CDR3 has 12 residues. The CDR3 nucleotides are TGCGCCAGCAGCCAAGAAGGGCAGATTCAGTACTTC. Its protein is CASSQEGQIQYF.

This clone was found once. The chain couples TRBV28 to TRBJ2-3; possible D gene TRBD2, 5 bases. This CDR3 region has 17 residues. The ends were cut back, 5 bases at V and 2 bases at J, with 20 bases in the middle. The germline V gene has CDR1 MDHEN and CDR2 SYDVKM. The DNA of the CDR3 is TGTGCCAGCAGTACCAGAGTTCCCGGGGATTTCACAGATACGCAGTATTTT. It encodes CASSTRVPGDFTDTQYF.

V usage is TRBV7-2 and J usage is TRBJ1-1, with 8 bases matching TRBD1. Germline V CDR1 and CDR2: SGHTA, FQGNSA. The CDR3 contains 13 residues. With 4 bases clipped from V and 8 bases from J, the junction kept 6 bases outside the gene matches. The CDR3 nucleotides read TGTGCCAGCAGCTCAGGGGGCTCTGGGGAAGCTTTCTTT. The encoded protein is CASSSGGSGEAFF. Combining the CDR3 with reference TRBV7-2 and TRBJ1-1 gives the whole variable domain GAGVSQSPSNKVTEKGKDVELRCDPISGHTALYWYRQSLGQGLEFLIYFQGNSAPDKSGLPSDRFSAERTGGSVSTLTIQRTQQEDSAVYLCASSSGGSGEAFFGQGTRLTVV.

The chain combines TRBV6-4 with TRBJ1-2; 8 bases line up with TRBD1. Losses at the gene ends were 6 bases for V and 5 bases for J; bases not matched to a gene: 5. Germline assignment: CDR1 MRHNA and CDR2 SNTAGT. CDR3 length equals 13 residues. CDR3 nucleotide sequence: TGTGCCAGCAGGGCCGGACAGGGATATGGCTACACCTTC. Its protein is CASRAGQGYGYTF.

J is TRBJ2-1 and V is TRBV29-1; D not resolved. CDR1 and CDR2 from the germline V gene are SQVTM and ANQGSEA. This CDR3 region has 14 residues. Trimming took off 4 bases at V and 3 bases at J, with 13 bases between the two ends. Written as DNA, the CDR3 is TGCAGCGTTGTTATTCGCGGCTTCTACAATGAGCAGTTCTTC. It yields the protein CSVVIRGFYNEQFF.

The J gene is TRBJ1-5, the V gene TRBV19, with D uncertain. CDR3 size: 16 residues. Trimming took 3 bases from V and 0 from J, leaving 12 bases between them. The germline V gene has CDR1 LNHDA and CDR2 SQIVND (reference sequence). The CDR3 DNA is TGTGCCAGTAGTATCAATGGCCGGGCTAGCAATCAGCCCCAGCATTTT. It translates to CASSINGRASNQPQHF.

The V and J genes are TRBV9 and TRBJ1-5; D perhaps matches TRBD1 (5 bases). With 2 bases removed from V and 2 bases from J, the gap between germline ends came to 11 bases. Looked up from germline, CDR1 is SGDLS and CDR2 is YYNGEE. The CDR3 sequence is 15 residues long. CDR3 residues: CASSVSGLGNQPQHF. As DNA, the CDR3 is TGTGCCAGCAGCGTTTCGGGGCTTGGCAATCAGCCCCAGCATTTT.

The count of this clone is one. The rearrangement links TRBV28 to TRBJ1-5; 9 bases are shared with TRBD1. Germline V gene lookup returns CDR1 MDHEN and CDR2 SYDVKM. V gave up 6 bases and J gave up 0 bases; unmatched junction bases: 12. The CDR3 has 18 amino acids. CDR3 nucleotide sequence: TGTGCCAGCAGGGAGTTCGGGACAGGGCGTTATAGCAATCAGCCCCAGCATTTT. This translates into CASREFGTGRYSNQPQHF.

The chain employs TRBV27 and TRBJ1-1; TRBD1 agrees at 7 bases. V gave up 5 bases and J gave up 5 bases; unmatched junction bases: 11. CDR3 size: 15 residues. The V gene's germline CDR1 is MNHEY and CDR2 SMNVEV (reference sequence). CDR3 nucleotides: TGTGCCAGCAGTCGACGACAGGGTTTGGGGACTGAAGCTTTCTTT. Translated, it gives CASSRRQGLGTEAFF.

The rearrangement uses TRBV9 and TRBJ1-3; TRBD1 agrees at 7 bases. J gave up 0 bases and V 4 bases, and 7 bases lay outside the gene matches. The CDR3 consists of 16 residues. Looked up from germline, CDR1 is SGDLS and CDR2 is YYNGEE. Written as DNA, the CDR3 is TGTGCCAGCAGCCCGACAGGGTCCATCTCTGGAAACACCATATATTTT. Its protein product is CASSPTGSISGNTIYF.

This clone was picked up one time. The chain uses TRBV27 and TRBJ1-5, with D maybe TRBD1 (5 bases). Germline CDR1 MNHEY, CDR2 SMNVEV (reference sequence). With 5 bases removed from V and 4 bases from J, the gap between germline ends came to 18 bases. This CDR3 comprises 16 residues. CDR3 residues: CASSLVRGGDNQPQHF. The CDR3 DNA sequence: TGTGCCAGCAGTCTCGTACGGGGGGGAGATAATCAGCCCCAGCATTTT.